The 28 T cell receptor beta chains reported below all come from one sample, sequenced in a study of blood T cell repertoires in COVID-19. Profiled with immunoSEQ multiplex PCR; TCRdb holds only in-frame clones, not every one. The table includes about 200,000 clones, almost 90% detected once. The sample comprised peripheral blood. The receptors derive from a man aged 18 to 29 with active or convalescent COVID-19.

This clone was observed a single time. The genes are TRBV19 and TRBJ2-2, with 7 bases lining up with TRBD1. Germline-derived CDR1 and CDR2 are LNHDA and SQIVND (reference sequence). The J segment lost 1 base and the V segment lost 8 bases, leaving 10 bases of the junction unmatched. The CDR3 totals 16 residues. CDR3 amino acids: CASSGQAGVNTGELFF. CDR3 nucleotides: TGTGCCAGTTCCGGACAGGCCGGGGTGAACACCGGGGAGCTGTTTTTT.

The gene calls are TRBV18 and TRBJ2-2; D may be TRBD1 (5 bases). The CDR3 totals 16 residues. The ends were cut back, 2 bases at V and 5 bases at J, with 15 bases in the middle. CDR1 and CDR2 (germline): KGHSH, LQKENI. As DNA, the CDR3 is TGTGCCAGCTCACCAACGCGCGGACACATTACCGGGGAGCTGTTTTTT. Its protein is CASSPTRGHITGELFF.

The rearrangement uses TRBV24-1 and TRBJ2-1; D is ambiguous. Per germline, CDR1 KGHDR and CDR2 SFDVKD. The germline V and J ends were trimmed by 0 bases and 9 bases, with 8 bases remaining between them. The CDR3 loop spans 13 amino acids. The CDR3 nucleotides are TGTGCCACCAGTGATTTGCTTTTTCCTGAGCAGTTCTTC. It encodes CATSDLLFPEQFF.

The rearrangement joins TRBV30 to TRBJ1-1; 11 bases match TRBD1. The J segment lost 4 bases and the V segment lost 2 bases, leaving 9 bases of the junction unmatched. The CDR3 sequence is 16 residues long. Germline CDR1 and CDR2: GTSNPN and SVGIG (reference sequence). CDR3 sequence (DNA): TGTGCCTGGAGTACCCCCGGGACAGGGGGACGCACTGAAGCTTTCTTT. Its protein product is CAWSTPGTGGRTEAFF.

The rearrangement joins TRBV7-9 to TRBJ1-2; 7 nucleotides agree with TRBD1. CDR1 and CDR2 (germline): SEHNR, FQNEAQ (reference sequence). V was clipped by 8 bases and J by 5 bases; unmatched bases: 11. The CDR3 loop spans 14 amino acids. The chain's CDR3 is CASALSGTAYGYTF. CDR3 nucleotide sequence: TGTGCCAGCGCACTTTCCGGGACAGCTTATGGCTACACCTTC.

V is TRBV3-1 (or the pseudogene TRBV3-2) and J is TRBJ2-7; 8 bases align to TRBD1. V lost 4 bases to trimming and J lost 3 bases; unmatched junction nucleotides: 2. This CDR3 is 13 amino acids long. Per the germline V gene, CDR1 is LGHDT and CDR2 is YNNKEL (reference sequence). In DNA form, the CDR3 reads TGTGCCAGCAGCCGGACAGGGCGCTACGAGCAGTACTTC. Translated, it gives CASSRTGRYEQYF.

The chain uses TRBV29-1 and TRBJ1-1; D not resolved. The CDR3 contains 12 residues. Germline-derived CDR1 and CDR2 are SQVTM and ANQGSEA. V lost 2 bases and J 1 base, leaving 5 bases between the germline ends. CDR3: CSVEHRNTEAFF. The CDR3 nucleotides are TGCAGCGTTGAACACAGGAACACTGAAGCTTTCTTT. Full variable domain (rest looked up from reference TRBV29-1 and TRBJ1-1): SAVISQKPSRDICQRGTSLTIQCQVDSQVTMMFWYRQQPGQSLTLIATANQGSEATYESGFVIDKFPISRPNLTFSTLTVSNMSPEDSSIYLCSVEHRNTEAFFGQGTRLTVV.

The rearrangement links TRBV4-1 to TRBJ1-2; a possible D gene is TRBD1 (6 bases). The V gene's germline CDR1 is MGHRA and CDR2 YSYEKL. With 0 bases removed from V and 0 bases from J, the gap between germline ends came to 11 bases. This CDR3 spans 16 amino acids. The CDR3 coding sequence is TGCGCCAGCAGCCAAGACCGGGACATTTCTAACTATGGCTACACCTTC. Protein product: CASSQDRDISNYGYTF.

For this clone: This same CDR3 is encoded by further DNA sequences in the sample. This rearrangement joins TRBV6-6 to TRBJ1-6; 7 nucleotides agree with TRBD1. Losses at the gene ends were 6 bases for V and 5 bases for J; bases not matched to a gene: 4. CDR1 is MNHNY and CDR2 is SVGAGI in the germline V gene (reference sequence). CDR3 size: 14 residues. CDR3 sequence reads: CASSYTGDNSPLHF. The CDR3 coding sequence is TGTGCCAGCAGCTATACAGGGGATAATTCACCCCTCCACTTT.

The V gene is TRBV11-2, the J gene TRBJ1-3; 9 bases are a match to TRBD1. The germline CDR1 and CDR2 sequences are SGHAT and FQNNGV. The CDR3 runs 15 residues. The ends lost 4 bases at V and 5 bases at J; junction bases unmatched: 6. This CDR3 reads CASSWGTGKRNTIYF. The CDR3 DNA reads as TGTGCCAGCAGCTGGGGGACAGGGAAGCGAAACACCATATATTTT. Full variable domain (missing parts from reference TRBV11-2 and TRBJ1-3): EAGVAQSPRYKIIEKRQSVAFWCNPISGHATLYWYQQILGQGPKLLIQFQNNGVVDDSQLPKDRFSAERLKGVDSTLKIQPAKLEDSAVYLCASSWGTGKRNTIYFGEGSWLTVV.

The chain employs TRBV5-1 and TRBJ2-1; D possibly corresponds to TRBD2 (6 bases). Deletions cut 2 bases from V and 7 bases from J, with 10 bases between. Germline V gene data show CDR1 as SGHRS and CDR2 as YFSETQ. This CDR3 region has 13 residues. The CDR3 sequence is CASSFTSLNEQFF. The CDR3 region has the DNA TGCGCCAGCAGCTTTACTAGCCTTAATGAGCAGTTCTTC.

The chain carries TRBV7-6 and TRBJ2-7, with 7 positions matching TRBD2. Germline V gene data show CDR1 as SGHVS and CDR2 as FNYEAQ. This CDR3 has 15 amino acids. The V gene end was trimmed by 5 bases and the J gene end by 2 bases; junction bases not matched to a gene: 9. As DNA, the CDR3 is TGTGCCAGCAGCGTACGGGAGGCGGGGACCTACGAGCAGTACTTC. It is translated as CASSVREAGTYEQYF.

This chain joins TRBV7-8 and TRBJ1-6, with D tentatively TRBD1 (5 bases). The CDR3 is 14 amino acids. In germline, CDR1 is SGHVS, CDR2 FQNEAQ. The germline V and J ends were trimmed by 2 bases and 6 bases, with 8 bases remaining between them. The CDR3 loop is CASSLRQFNSPLHF. In DNA, the CDR3 is TGTGCCAGCAGCTTAAGACAGTTTAATTCACCCCTCCACTTT.

The chain recombines TRBV5-1 with TRBJ1-2; D is possibly TRBD1 (5 bases). The CDR3 consists of 16 residues. Trimming left V 7 bases short and J 8 bases short, with 27 bases between. The V gene's germline CDR1 is SGHRS and CDR2 YFSETQ. The CDR3 bases are TGCGCCAGCCTACCTGGTCTCCAGGGAAGGCCTGACGGCTACACCTTC. The encoded protein is CASLPGLQGRPDGYTF.

V is TRBV9 and J is TRBJ2-3, with 16 bases lining up with TRBD2. Germline CDR1 SGDLS, CDR2 YYNGEE. The junction had 5 bases not matched to a gene; V was cut back by 5 bases and J by 5 bases. This CDR3 is 16 amino acids long. CDR3 DNA: TGTGCCAGCAGTGGGACTAGCGGGGGGGAGGTAGATACGCAGTATTTT. This codes for CASSGTSGGEVDTQYF.

The chain couples TRBV3-1 (or the pseudogene TRBV3-2) to TRBJ1-1; a weak D match, TRBD1 (6 bases). Germline lookup yields CDR1 LGHDT and CDR2 YNNKEL (reference sequence). The ends were cut back, 6 bases at V and 3 bases at J, with 14 bases in the middle. This CDR3 has 14 residues. This CDR3 is CASRLRGGDTEAFF. DNA of the CDR3: TGTGCCAGCAGATTAAGAGGGGGGGACACTGAAGCTTTCTTT.

The rearrangement joins TRBV3-1 (or the pseudogene TRBV3-2) to TRBJ2-7, with TRBD2 matching 8 bases. The CDR3 extends over 17 amino acids. The V segment lost 4 bases and the J segment 2 bases; nucleotides outside the gene matches: 13. Germline V lookup: CDR1 LGHDT, CDR2 YNNKEL (reference sequence). The CDR3 sequence: CASSPGLASYKPYEQYF. The CDR3 DNA follows: TGTGCCAGCAGCCCAGGACTAGCCTCATATAAACCCTACGAGCAGTACTTC.

In the case of this clone: Other DNA sequences in this sample translate to the same CDR3. V is TRBV9 and J is TRBJ2-2, with TRBD1 as a possible D gene (6 bases). This CDR3 has 15 residues. Germline lookup yields CDR1 SGDLS and CDR2 YYNGEE. Trimming pared 0 bases from V and 3 bases from J, leaving 9 bases between. This chain's CDR3 is CASSVGPGDTGELFF. Here the CDR3 DNA reads TGTGCCAGCAGCGTAGGTCCAGGGGACACCGGGGAGCTGTTTTTT.

The chain carries TRBV19 and TRBJ1-3, with TRBD1 identical over 7 bases. Unmatched junction bases numbered 5, after V lost 6 bases and J lost 0 bases. Germline V gene lookup returns CDR1 LNHDA and CDR2 SQIVND (reference sequence). The CDR3 consists of 15 residues. The chain's CDR3 is CASRSGQLSGNTIYF. DNA for the CDR3: TGTGCCAGTAGATCGGGACAGCTCTCTGGAAACACCATATATTTT.

This clone was recorded a few times. The chain is built from TRBV19 and TRBJ1-5, with 7 bases aligning to TRBD1. The germline V gene has CDR1 LNHDA and CDR2 SQIVND (reference sequence). The CDR3 runs to 15 residues. V was clipped by 7 bases and J by 5 bases; unmatched bases: 11. CDR3 region: CASNDRERLYQPQHF. The CDR3, as DNA: TGTGCCAGTAACGACAGGGAGAGACTTTATCAGCCCCAGCATTTT.

The chain joins TRBV11-2 to TRBJ1-1, with TRBD1 as a possible D gene (6 bases). The CDR3 runs to 13 residues. Per the germline V gene, CDR1 is SGHAT and CDR2 is FQNNGV. The ends were cut back, 7 bases at V and 3 bases at J, with 12 bases in the middle. CDR3 in DNA: TGTGCCAGCACCCCAGAGGGGGACACTGAAGCTTTCTTT. Protein: CASTPEGDTEAFF.

The J gene is TRBJ2-5, the V gene TRBV4-1; 7 bases match TRBD2. V shed 1 base and J 4 bases; nucleotides not matched to a gene: 6. This CDR3 spans 15 amino acids. Germline V gene data show CDR1 as MGHRA and CDR2 as YSYEKL. The CDR3 bases are TGCGCCAGCAGCCAAGCTTGGGGGGGAGGAGAGACCCAGTACTTC. This sequence encodes CASSQAWGGGETQYF.

J is TRBJ1-6 and V is TRBV7-6, with a weak D call TRBD1 (5 bases). The germline V gene has CDR1 SGHVS and CDR2 FNYEAQ. Trimming pared 1 base from V and 7 bases from J, leaving 11 bases between. The CDR3 is 15 residues long. The CDR3 here is CASSLGQRENSPLHF. For the CDR3, the DNA is TGTGCCAGCAGCTTAGGACAGCGGGAGAATTCACCCCTCCACTTT.

The J gene is TRBJ1-5, the V gene TRBV18; D is undetermined. The CDR3 runs to 12 residues. The V and J ends lost 10 bases and 5 bases respectively, with 12 bases between them. Germline V gene sequence: CDR1 KGHSH, CDR2 LQKENI. CDR3 nucleotide sequence: TGTGCCAACGACGGAGGTGATCAGCCCCAGCATTTT. Its protein is CANDGGDQPQHF.

The rearrangement joins TRBV19 to TRBJ2-7; perhaps TRBD2 as D (5 bases). The CDR3 sequence is 14 residues long. V was cut by 1 base and J by 3 bases, with 10 bases left in between. The germline CDR1 and CDR2 sequences are LNHDA and SQIVND (reference sequence). The CDR3, as DNA: TGTGCCAGTAGTATAGGAGGGTTGGTCTACGAGCAGTACTTC. It translates to CASSIGGLVYEQYF.

On this clone: The sample contains more than one DNA sequence encoding this CDR3. The rearrangement uses TRBV5-1 and TRBJ2-7; 9 nucleotides agree with TRBD1. V was clipped by 3 bases and J by 5 bases; unmatched bases: 6. CDR1 and CDR2 from the germline V gene are SGHRS and YFSETQ. The CDR3 runs to 14 residues. The CDR3 DNA reads TGCGCCAGCAGCTGGGACAGGGTGAGCGACGAGCAGTACTTC. Translated: CASSWDRVSDEQYF.

J is TRBJ2-3 and V is TRBV9; D is perhaps TRBD1 (6 bases). With 4 bases removed from V and 0 bases from J, the gap between germline ends came to 15 bases. This CDR3 has 16 residues. From germline, CDR1 is SGDLS and CDR2 YYNGEE. The CDR3 region is CASSPETGLSTDTQYF. CDR3 DNA sequence: TGTGCCAGCAGCCCGGAGACAGGACTTAGCACAGATACGCAGTATTTT.

This sequence joins TRBV9 and TRBJ2-1; a weak D match, TRBD1 (5 bases). The germline V and J ends were trimmed by 0 bases and 1 base, with 8 bases remaining between them. The CDR3 runs 15 residues. Germline values: CDR1 SGDLS, CDR2 YYNGEE. CDR3: CASSVEGASYNEQFF. The CDR3 coding sequence is TGTGCCAGCAGCGTAGAAGGGGCATCCTACAATGAGCAGTTCTTC. Supplemented by reference TRBV9 and TRBJ2-1, the full variable domain reads DSGVTQTPKHLITATGQRVTLRCSPRSGDLSVYWYQQSLDQGLQFLIQYYNGEERAKGNILERFSAQQFPDLHSELNLSSLELGDSALYFCASSVEGASYNEQFFGPGTRLTVL.